This T cell receptor (beta chain) was profiled in a study of memory CD4+ T cells and cytomegalovirus serostatus. Overall study: Donors were healthy Belgian adults, under ten CMV seropositive and 24 seronegative.

Single viable CD3+CD4+CD8-CD45RO+ cells were sorted as the memory CD4+ T cells. Positive selection with CD4 microbeads enriched total CD4+ T cells. Sequenced by immunoSEQ multiplex PCR; TCRdb stores in-frame clones only, minus some. This table has 84,000 or so clones, 75% to 90% appearing once. Input material: memory CD4+ T cells from blood. The clonotype originates from an adult in good health and CMV-seronegative.

The CDR3 region has the DNA TGTGCCTGGAGTGTTATACAGGGGAACACCGGGGAGCTGTTTTTT. Translated, it gives CAWSVIQGNTGELFF. The gene calls are TRBV30 and TRBJ2-2, with a possible D match to TRBD1 (6 bases). The CDR3 sequence is 15 residues long. Germline V gives CDR1 GTSNPN, CDR2 SVGIG (reference sequence). Trimming removed 0 bases at V and 1 base at J, with 9 bases between.